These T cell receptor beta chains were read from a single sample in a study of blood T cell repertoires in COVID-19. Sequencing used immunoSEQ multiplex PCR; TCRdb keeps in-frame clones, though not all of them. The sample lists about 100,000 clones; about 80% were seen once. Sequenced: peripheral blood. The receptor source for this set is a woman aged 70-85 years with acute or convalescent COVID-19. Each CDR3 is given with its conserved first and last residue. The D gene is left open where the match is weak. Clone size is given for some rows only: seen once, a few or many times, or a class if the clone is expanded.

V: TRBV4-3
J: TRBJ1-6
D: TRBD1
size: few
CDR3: CASSQSAGTGEYNSPLHF
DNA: TGCGCCAGCAGCCAGTCCGCCGGGACAGGGGAATATAATTCACCCCTCCACTTT

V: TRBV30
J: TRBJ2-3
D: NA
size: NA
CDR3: CAWNANGDTQYF
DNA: TGTGCCTGGAACGCAAACGGAGATACGCAGTATTTT

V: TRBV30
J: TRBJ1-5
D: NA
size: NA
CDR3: CAWSRGVPPPQHF
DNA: TGTGCCTGGTCCCGAGGAGTGCCCCCGCCCCAGCATTTT

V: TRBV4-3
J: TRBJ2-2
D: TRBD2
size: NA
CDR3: CASSQELFGTSASTGELFF
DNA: TGCGCCAGCAGCCAAGAACTATTCGGGACTAGTGCTTCCACCGGGGAGCTGTTTTTT

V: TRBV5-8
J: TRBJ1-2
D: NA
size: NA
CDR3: CASSLTRQGSGYTF
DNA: TGTGCCAGCAGCTTAACCCGGCAGGGATCTGGCTACACCTTC

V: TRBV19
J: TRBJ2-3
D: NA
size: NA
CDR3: CASKARRGNTDTQYF
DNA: TGTGCCAGTAAAGCCCGCAGGGGAAACACAGATACGCAGTATTTT

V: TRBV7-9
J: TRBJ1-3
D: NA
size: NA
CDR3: CASSLLRGSPSGNTIYF
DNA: TGTGCCAGCAGCTTACTCCGGGGAAGCCCCTCTGGAAACACCATATATTTT

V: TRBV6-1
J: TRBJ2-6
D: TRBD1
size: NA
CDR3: CASSDDRVYGANVLTF
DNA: TGTGCCAGCAGTGATGACAGGGTCTACGGGGCCAACGTCCTGACTTTC

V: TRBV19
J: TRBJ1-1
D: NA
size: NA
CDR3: CASSSGHPNAEAFF
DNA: TGTGCCAGTAGTTCGGGACATCCGAACGCTGAAGCTTTCTTT

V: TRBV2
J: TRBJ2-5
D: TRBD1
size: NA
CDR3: CASSRDSQETQYF
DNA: TGTGCCAGCAGTCGGGACAGTCAAGAGACCCAGTACTTC

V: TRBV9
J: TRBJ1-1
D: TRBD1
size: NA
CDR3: CASSEGAGEAFF
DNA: TGTGCCAGCAGCGAGGGGGCGGGTGAAGCTTTCTTT

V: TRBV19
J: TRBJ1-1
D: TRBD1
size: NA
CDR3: CASSGRQGRTEAFF
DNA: TGTGCCAGTAGTGGACGACAGGGGAGAACTGAAGCTTTCTTT

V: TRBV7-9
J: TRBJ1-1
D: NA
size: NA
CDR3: CASSLRQGEDTEAFF
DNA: TGTGCCAGCAGCTTAAGGCAGGGCGAGGACACTGAAGCTTTCTTT

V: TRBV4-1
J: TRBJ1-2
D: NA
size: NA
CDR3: CASSPGYGDYGYTF
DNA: TGCGCCAGCAGCCCGGGGTACGGGGACTATGGCTACACCTTC

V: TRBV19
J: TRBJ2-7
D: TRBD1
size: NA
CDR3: CATSRSQGAYEQYF
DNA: TGTGCCACCAGTCGGTCCCAGGGGGCCTACGAGCAGTACTTC

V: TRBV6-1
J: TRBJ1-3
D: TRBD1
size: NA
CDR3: CASSDVDRGGNTIYF
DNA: TGTGCCAGCAGTGACGTTGACAGGGGAGGAAACACCATATATTTT

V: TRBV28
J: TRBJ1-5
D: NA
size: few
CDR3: CASSLSSQPQHF
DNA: TGTGCCAGCAGTTTATCTAGTCAGCCCCAGCATTTT

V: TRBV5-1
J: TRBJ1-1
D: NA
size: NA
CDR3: CASSSDFDNIREAFF
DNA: TGCGCCAGCAGTTCCGACTTCGATAATATCCGTGAAGCTTTCTTT

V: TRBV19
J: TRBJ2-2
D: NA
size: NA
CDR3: CASSSPGHWNTGELFF
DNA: TGTGCCAGTAGTTCCCCGGGACACTGGAACACCGGGGAGCTGTTTTTT

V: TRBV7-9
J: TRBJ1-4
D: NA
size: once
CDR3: CASSLETVKVANEKLFF
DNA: TGTGCCAGCAGCTTAGAAACAGTAAAGGTGGCTAATGAAAAACTGTTTTTT

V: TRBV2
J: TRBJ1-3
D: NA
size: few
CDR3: CASIRTPSSGNTIYF
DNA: TGTGCCAGCATTCGCACTCCGAGCTCTGGAAACACCATATATTTT

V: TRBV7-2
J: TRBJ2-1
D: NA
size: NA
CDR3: CAKRESSYNEQFF
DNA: TGTGCCAAACGGGAGAGCTCCTACAATGAGCAGTTCTTC

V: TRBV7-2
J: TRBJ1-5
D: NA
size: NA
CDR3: CASSFGVSDQPQHF
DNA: TGTGCCAGCAGCTTCGGGGTATCGGATCAGCCCCAGCATTTT

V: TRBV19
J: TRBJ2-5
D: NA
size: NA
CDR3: CACSSRGLPRTQYF
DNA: TGTGCCTGTTCTTCGCGCGGCCTCCCCCGGACCCAGTACTTC

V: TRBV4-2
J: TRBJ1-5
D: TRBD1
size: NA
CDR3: CASSQERQGPYTSHQPQHF
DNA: TGTGCCAGCAGCCAAGAGAGACAGGGGCCCTATACCTCCCATCAGCCCCAGCATTTT

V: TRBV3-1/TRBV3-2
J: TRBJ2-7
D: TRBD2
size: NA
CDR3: CASSPLGRGGNEQYF
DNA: TGTGCCAGCAGCCCCCTGGGGCGGGGGGGTAACGAGCAGTACTTC

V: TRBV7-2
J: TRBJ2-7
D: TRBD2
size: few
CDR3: CASSRGGSLYEQYF
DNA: TGTGCCAGCAGCCGCGGGGGGTCCCTCTACGAGCAGTACTTC

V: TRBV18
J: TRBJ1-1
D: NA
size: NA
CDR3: CASSPSRSEAFF
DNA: TGTGCCAGCTCACCTTCCCGTTCTGAAGCTTTCTTT

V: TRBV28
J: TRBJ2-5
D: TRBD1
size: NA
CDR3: CASSKWDRGREETQYF
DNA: TGTGCCAGCAGTAAATGGGACAGGGGGCGGGAGGAGACCCAGTACTTC

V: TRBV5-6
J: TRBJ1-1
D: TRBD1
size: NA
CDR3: CASSGGNDRGAFF
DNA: TGTGCCAGCAGCGGCGGGAATGACAGGGGAGCTTTCTTT

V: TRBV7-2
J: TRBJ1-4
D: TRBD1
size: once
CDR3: CASSYKGTGEKLFF
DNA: TGTGCCAGCAGCTACAAGGGGACAGGTGAAAAACTGTTTTTT

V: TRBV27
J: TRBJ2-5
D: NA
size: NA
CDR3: CASSLAWAQETQYF
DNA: TGTGCCAGCAGTTTAGCGTGGGCCCAAGAGACCCAGTACTTC

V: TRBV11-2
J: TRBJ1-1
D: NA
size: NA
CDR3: CASSPRVSEAFF
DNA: TGTGCCAGCAGCCCACGGGTGAGTGAAGCTTTCTTT

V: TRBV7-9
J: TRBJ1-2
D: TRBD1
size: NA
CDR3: CASSNQRDSGNYGYTF
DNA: TGTGCCAGCAGCAATCAACGGGACAGCGGGAACTATGGCTACACCTTC

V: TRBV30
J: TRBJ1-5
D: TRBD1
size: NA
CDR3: CAFSTKPGQGAFRSNQPQHF
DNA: TGTGCCTTCTCCACCAAACCGGGACAGGGGGCGTTCCGCAGCAATCAGCCCCAGCATTTT

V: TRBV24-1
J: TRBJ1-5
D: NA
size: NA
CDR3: CATSDLGQPNQPQHF
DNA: TGTGCCACCAGTGATTTGGGACAGCCGAATCAGCCCCAGCATTTT

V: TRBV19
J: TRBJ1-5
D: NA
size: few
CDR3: CASNGRGSSNQPQHF
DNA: TGTGCCAGTAACGGGAGGGGGTCAAGCAATCAGCCCCAGCATTTT

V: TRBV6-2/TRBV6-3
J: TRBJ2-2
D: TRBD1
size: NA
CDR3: CASSPDRKNTGELFF
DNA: TGTGCCAGCAGTCCGGACAGGAAGAACACCGGGGAGCTGTTTTTT

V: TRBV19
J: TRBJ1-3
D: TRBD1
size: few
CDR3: CASTRQGSSGNTIYF
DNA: TGTGCCAGTACCAGACAGGGAAGCTCTGGAAACACCATATATTTT

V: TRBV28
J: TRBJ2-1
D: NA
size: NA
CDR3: CASSLQGTPGDEQFF
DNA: TGTGCCAGCAGTTTGCAAGGGACGCCAGGGGATGAGCAGTTCTTC

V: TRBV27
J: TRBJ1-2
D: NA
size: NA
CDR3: CASSSGQFYGYTF
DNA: TGTGCCAGCAGTAGCGGACAGTTTTATGGCTACACCTTC

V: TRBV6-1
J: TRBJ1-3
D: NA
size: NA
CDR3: CASSEGHSGNTIYF
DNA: TGTGCCAGCAGTGAAGGGCATTCTGGAAACACCATATATTTT

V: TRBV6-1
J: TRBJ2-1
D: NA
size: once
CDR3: CASSDGLHKGVF
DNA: TGTGCCAGCAGTGATGGACTTCACAAGGGGGTCTTC

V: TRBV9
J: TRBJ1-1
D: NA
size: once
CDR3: CASSPPGTMNTEAFF
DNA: TGTGCCAGCAGCCCACCCGGGACAATGAACACTGAAGCTTTCTTT

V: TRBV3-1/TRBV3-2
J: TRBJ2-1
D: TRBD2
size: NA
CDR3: CASSQAFEGLTSGSYNEQFF
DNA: TGTGCCAGCAGCCAAGCCTTCGAGGGGTTGACTAGCGGGTCCTACAATGAGCAGTTCTTC

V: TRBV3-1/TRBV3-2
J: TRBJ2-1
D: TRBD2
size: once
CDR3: CASSPRTSGAYNEQFF
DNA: TGTGCCAGCAGCCCCCGGACTAGCGGGGCCTACAATGAGCAGTTCTTC

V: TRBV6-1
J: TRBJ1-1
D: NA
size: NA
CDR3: CASSERPGNTEAFF
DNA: TGTGCCAGCAGTGAACGTCCCGGGAACACTGAAGCTTTCTTT

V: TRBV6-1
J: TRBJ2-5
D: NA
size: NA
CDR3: CASSEYEETQYF
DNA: TGTGCCAGCAGTGAATACGAGGAGACCCAGTACTTC

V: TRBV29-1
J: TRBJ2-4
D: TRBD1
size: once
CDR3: CSVFTDRGNIQYF
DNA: TGCAGCGTTTTTACGGACAGGGGGAACATTCAGTACTTC

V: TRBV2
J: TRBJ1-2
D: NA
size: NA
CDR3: CASSDIFGVGSGYTF
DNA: TGTGCCAGCAGTGACATATTCGGGGTTGGGAGCGGCTACACCTTC

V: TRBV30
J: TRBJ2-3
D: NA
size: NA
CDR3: CAWSVKGWGGDTQYF
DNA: TGTGCCTGGAGTGTAAAGGGGTGGGGAGGAGATACGCAGTATTTT

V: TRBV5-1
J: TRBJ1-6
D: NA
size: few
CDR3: CASSLDRSNSPLHF
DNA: TGCGCCAGCAGCTTGGACAGGAGTAATTCACCCCTCCACTTT

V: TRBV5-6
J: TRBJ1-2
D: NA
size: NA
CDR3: CASSWEGGTDYGYTF
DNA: TGTGCCAGCAGCTGGGAGGGGGGCACAGACTATGGCTACACCTTC